There are many counts of the clone carrying this T cell receptor beta chain. This entry belongs to a study of T cells in Graves' hyperthyroidism and ophthalmopathy. Whole-study context: Specimen type is peripheral blood, collected at initial diagnosis prior to any treatment.

No ophthalmopathy progression within 18 months constituted stable Graves' hyperthyroidism. Diagnoses used clinical symptoms, serum thyroxine and TRAb, thyroid ultrasound and orbital computed tomography. Amplification of TCR beta CDR3 regions was performed using RNA transcripts as template. HTBI primers were used for first-round RT-PCR of the TCR CDR3. MiXCR was run by TCRdb on the multiplex PCR reads, yielding one entry per CDR3 protein. This table has 800,000 or so distinct CDR3 sequences, around 38% appearing once. This CDR3 contains 12 residues. V gave up 5 bases and J gave up 8 bases, with 9 bases separating them. From germline, CDR1 is SGHTA and CDR2 FQGNSA.

The V gene is TRBV7-2, the J gene TRBJ2-2; D gene unclear. Sequencing was carried out using blood. The receptor comes from a man between 18 and 35 years old with Graves' hyperthyroidism. The CDR3 loop is CASSHGLGELFF. The CDR3 DNA reads TGTGCCAGCAGCCACGGTTTGGGGGAGCTGTTTTTT.